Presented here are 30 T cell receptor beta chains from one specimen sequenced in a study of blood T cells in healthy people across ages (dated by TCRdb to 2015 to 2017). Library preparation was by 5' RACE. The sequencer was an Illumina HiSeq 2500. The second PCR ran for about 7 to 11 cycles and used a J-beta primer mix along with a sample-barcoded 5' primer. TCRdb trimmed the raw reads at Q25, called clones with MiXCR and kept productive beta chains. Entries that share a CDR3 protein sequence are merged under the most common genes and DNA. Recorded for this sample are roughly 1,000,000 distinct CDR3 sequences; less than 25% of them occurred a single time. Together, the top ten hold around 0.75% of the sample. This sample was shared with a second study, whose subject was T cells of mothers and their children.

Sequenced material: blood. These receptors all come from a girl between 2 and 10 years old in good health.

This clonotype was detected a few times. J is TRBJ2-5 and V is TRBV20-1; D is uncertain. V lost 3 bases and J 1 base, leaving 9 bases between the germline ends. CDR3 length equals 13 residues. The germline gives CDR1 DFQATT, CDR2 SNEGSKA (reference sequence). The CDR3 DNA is TGCAGTGCTAGGTTGACTCTCCAAGAGACCCAGTACTTC. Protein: CSARLTLQETQYF.

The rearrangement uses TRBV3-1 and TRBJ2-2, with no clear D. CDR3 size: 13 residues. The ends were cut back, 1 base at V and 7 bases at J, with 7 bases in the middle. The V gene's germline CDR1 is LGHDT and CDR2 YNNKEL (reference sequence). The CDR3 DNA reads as TGTGCCAGCAGCCAAGGCCCCTTCGGGGAGCTGTTTTTT. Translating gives CASSQGPFGELFF.

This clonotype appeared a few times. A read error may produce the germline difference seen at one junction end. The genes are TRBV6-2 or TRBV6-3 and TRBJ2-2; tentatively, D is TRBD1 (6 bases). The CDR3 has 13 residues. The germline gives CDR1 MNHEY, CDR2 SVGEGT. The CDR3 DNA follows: TGTGCCAACATTTTAACAGGGACCGGGGAGTTGTTTTTT. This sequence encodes CANILTGTGELFF.

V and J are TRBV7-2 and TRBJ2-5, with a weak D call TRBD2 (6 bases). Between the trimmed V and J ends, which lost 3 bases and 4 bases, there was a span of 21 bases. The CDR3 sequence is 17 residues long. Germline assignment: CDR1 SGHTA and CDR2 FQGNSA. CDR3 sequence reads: CASSLRRGPGNRETQYF. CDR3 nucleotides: TGTGCCAGCAGCTTGCGGCGGGGCCCCGGAAACAGAGAGACCCAGTACTTC. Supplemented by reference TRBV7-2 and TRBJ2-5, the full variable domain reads GAGVSQSPSNKVTEKGKDVELRCDPISGHTALYWYRQSLGQGLEFLIYFQGNSAPDKSGLPSDRFSAERTGGSVSTLTIQRTQQEDSAVYLCASSLRRGPGNRETQYFGPGTRLLVL.

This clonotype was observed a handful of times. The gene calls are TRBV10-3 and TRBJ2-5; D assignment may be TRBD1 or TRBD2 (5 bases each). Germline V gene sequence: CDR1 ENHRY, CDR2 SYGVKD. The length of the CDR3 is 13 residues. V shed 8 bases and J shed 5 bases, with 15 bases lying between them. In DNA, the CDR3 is TGTGCCATCTCGAGGGGCCCAACGGAGACCCAGTACTTC. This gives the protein CAISRGPTETQYF.

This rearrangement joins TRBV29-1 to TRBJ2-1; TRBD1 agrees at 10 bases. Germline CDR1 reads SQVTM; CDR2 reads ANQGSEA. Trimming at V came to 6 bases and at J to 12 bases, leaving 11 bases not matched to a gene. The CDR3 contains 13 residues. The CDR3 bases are TGCAGCGTGGGGACGACAGGGGGCTGGGTGCAGTTCTTC. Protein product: CSVGTTGGWVQFF.

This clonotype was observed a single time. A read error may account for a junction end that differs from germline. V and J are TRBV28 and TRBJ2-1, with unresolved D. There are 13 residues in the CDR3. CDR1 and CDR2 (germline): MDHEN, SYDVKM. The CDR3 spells CASSRAPDGEKFF. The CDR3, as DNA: TGTGCCAGCAGCCGGGCCCCCGATGGTGAGAAGTTCTTC.

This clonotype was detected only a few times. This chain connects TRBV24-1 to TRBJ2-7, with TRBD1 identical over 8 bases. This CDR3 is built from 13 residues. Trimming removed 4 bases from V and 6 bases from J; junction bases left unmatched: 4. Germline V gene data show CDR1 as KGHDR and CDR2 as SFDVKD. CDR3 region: CATSDRTGREQYF. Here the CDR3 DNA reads TGTGCCACCAGTGACCGGACAGGGCGCGAGCAGTACTTC.

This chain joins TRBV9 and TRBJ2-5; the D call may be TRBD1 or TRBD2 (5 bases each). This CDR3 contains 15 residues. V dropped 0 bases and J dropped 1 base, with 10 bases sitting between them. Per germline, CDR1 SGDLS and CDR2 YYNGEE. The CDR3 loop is CASSVGVRGQETQYF. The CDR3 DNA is TGTGCCAGCAGCGTAGGGGTGAGGGGCCAAGAGACCCAGTACTTC.

The CDR3 spells CAISPGGRETQYF. CDR3 bases: TGTGCCATCAGTCCAGGGGGACGGGAGACCCAGTACTTC. This chain connects TRBV10-3 to TRBJ2-5, with TRBD1 matching 7 bases. The CDR3 has 13 residues. V shed 5 bases, J shed 5 bases, and the junction held 5 bases outside the gene matches. Germline lookup yields CDR1 ENHRY and CDR2 SYGVKD.

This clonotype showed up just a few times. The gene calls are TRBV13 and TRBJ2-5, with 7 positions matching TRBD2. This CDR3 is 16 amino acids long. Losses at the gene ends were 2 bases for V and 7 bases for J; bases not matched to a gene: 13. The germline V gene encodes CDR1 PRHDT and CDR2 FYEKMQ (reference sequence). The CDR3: CASSLTWGGERWTQYF. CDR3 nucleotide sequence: TGTGCCAGCAGCTTAACGTGGGGGGGGGAGCGATGGACCCAGTACTTC.

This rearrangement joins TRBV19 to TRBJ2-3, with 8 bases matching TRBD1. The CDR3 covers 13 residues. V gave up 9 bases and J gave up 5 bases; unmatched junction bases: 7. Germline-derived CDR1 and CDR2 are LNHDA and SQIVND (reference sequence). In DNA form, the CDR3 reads TGTGCCAGCAACAGGGGGAAAGAAGATACGCAGTATTTT. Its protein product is CASNRGKEDTQYF.

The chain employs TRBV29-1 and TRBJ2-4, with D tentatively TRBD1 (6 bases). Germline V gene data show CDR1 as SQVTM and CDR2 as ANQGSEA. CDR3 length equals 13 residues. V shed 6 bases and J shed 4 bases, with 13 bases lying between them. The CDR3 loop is CSVRGQYKNIQYF. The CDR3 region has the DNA TGCAGCGTCCGAGGACAGTATAAAAACATTCAGTACTTC.

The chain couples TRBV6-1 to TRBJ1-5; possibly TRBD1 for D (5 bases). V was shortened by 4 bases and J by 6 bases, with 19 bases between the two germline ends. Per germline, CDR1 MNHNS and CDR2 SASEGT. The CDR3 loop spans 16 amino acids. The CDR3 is CASSATWGDLSQPQHF. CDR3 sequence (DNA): TGTGCCAGCAGTGCTACATGGGGGGATTTGAGTCAGCCCCAGCATTTT.

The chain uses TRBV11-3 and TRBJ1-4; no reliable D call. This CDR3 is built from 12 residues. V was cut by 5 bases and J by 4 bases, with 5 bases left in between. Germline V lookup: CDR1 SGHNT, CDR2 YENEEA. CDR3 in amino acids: CASSTRNEKLFF. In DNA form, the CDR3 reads TGTGCCAGCAGCACCCGTAATGAAAAACTGTTTTTT.

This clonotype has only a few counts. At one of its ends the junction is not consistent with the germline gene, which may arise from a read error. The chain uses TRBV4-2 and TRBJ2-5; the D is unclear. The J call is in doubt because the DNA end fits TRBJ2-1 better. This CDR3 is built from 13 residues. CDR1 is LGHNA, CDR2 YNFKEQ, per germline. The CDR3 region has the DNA TGTGCCAGCAGCCATCCCGTTGAGAATGGGCAGTTCTTC. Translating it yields CASSHPVENGQFF.

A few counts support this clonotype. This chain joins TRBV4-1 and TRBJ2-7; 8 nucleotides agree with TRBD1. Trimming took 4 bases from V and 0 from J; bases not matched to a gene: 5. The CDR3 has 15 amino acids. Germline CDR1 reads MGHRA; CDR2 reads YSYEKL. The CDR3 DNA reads TGCGCCAGCAGCCCGACAGGGGATGGCTCCTACGAGCAGTACTTC. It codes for CASSPTGDGSYEQYF.

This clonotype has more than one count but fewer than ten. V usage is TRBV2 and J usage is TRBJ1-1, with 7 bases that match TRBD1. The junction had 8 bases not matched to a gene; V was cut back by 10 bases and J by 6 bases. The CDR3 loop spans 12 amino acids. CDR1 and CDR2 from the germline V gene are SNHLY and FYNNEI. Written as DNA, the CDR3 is TGTGCCACCAGGGGGATGGGTTCTGAAGCTTTCTTT. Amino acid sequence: CATRGMGSEAFF.

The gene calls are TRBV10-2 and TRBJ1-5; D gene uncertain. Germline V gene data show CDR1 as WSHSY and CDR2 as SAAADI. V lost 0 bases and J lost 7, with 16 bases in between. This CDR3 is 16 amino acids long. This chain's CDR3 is CASSESSYRNEQPQHF. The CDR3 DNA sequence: TGCGCCAGCAGTGAGTCGAGTTACCGGAACGAGCAGCCCCAGCATTTT.

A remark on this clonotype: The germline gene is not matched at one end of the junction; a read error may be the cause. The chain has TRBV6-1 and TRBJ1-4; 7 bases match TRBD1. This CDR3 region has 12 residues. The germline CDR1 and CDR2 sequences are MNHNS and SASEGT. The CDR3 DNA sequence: TGTGCCAGCAGTGAAATCCAAGGGACAGCCGTATTT. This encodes CASSEIQGTAVF.

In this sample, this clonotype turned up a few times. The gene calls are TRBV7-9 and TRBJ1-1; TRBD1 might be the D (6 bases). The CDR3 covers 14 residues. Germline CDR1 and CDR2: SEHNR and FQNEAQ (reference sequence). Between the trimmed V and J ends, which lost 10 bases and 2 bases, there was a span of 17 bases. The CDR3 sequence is CATIKKGGNTEAFF. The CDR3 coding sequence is TGTGCCACCATTAAAAAAGGGGGAAACACTGAAGCTTTCTTT.

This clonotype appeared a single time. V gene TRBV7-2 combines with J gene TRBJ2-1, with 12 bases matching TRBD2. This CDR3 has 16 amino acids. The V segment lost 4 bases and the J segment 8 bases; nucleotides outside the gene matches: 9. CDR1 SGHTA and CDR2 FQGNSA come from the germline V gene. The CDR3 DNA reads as TGTGCCAGCAGCTCCTACTGGACTAGCGGGGTACATGAGCAGTTCTTC. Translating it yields CASSSYWTSGVHEQFF.

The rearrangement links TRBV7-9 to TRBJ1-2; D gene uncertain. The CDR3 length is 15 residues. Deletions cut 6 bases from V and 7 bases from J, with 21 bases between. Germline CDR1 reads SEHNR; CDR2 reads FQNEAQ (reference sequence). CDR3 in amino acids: CASRDFRGENGGYTF. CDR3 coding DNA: TGTGCCAGCAGGGATTTTCGGGGTGAAAACGGTGGCTACACCTTC.

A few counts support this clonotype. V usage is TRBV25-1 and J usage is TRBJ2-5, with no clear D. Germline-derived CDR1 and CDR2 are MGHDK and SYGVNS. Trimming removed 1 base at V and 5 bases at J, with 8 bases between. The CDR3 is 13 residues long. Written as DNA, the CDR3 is TGTGCCAGCAGTGAATCGGTGTGGGAGACCCAGTACTTC. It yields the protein CASSESVWETQYF. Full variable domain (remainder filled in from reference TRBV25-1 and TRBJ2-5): EADIYQTPRYLVIGTGKKITLECSQTMGHDKMYWYQQDPGMELHLIHYSYGVNSTEKGDLSSESTVSRIRTEHFPLTLESARPSHTSQYLCASSESVWETQYFGPGTRLLVL.

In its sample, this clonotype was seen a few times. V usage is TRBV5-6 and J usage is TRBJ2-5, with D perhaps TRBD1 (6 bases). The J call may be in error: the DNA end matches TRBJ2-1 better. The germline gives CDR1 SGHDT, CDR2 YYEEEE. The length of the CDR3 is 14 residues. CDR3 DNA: TGTGCCAGCAGCTCCGGAGCACAGGGCAATGAGCAGTTCTTC. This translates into CASSSGAQGNEQFF.

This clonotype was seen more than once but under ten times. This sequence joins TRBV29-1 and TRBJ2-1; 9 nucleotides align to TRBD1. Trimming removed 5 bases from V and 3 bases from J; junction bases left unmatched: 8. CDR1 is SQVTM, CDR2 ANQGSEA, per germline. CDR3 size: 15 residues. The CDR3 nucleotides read TGCAGCGTTTCTCAGGGACAGGGTTTCTACAATGAGCAGTTCTTC. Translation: CSVSQGQGFYNEQFF.

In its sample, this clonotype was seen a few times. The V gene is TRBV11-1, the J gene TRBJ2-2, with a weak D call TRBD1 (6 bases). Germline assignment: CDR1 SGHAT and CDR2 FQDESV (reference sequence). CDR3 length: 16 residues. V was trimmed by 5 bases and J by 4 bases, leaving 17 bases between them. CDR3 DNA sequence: TGTGCCAGCAGCCTACGGGACACTCGGGGCACCGGGGAGCTGTTTTTT. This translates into CASSLRDTRGTGELFF. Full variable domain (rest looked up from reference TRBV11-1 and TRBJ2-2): EAEVAQSPRYKITEKSQAVAFWCDPISGHATLYWYRQILGQGPELLVQFQDESVVDDSQLPKDRFSAERLKGVDSTLKIQPAELGDSAMYLCASSLRDTRGTGELFFGEGSRLTVL.

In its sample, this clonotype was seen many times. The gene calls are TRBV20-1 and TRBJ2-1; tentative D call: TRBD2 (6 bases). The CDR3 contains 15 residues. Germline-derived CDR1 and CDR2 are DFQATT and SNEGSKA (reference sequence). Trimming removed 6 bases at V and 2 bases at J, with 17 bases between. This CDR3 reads CSAAPLGGPYNEQFF. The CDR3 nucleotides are TGCAGTGCCGCCCCCCTAGGAGGGCCCTACAATGAGCAGTTCTTC.

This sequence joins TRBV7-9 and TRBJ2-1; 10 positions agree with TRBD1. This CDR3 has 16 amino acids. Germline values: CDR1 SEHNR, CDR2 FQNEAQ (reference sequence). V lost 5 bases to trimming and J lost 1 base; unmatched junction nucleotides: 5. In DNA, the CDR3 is TGTGCCAGCAGCCCCGTGGACAGGGGGTCCTACAATGAGCAGTTCTTC. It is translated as CASSPVDRGSYNEQFF.

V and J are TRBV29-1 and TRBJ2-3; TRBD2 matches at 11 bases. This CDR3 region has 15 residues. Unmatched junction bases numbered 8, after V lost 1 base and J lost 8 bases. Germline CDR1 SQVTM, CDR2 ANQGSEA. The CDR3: CSVEGGPGTSGTQYF. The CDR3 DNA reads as TGCAGCGTTGAAGGGGGCCCCGGGACTAGCGGTACGCAGTATTTT.